A selection of T cell receptor beta chains follows, all from one sample in a study of beta chain features in type 1 diabetes. Some clones are missing from TCRdb's copy, which holds only in-frame ones; the method was immunoSEQ multiplex PCR. The top ten hold 0.0095% to 0.013% of the sample, which has about 360,000 clones, roughly 13% seen once. The material sequenced was naive CD4+ T cells from blood. These receptors came from a woman between 18 and 29 years old with type 1 diabetes. Each CDR3 is given with its conserved first and last residue. Fields, in order: clone size, D gene, J gene, V gene, CDR3 DNA, CDR3 protein. A D gene is named only where the DNA matches it firmly. Expanded clones are given a class, and other clones once, few, many or no size at all.

>few|NA|TRBJ1-4|TRBV6-6
TGTGCCAGCAACCAAGGGGTAGCAACTAATGAAAAACTGTTTTTT
CASNQGVATNEKLFF
>few|TRBD2|TRBJ2-1|TRBV4-2
TGTGCCAGCAGCCAAGGGAGACTAGCGGGAGCCAATGAGCAGTTCTTC
CASSQGRLAGANEQFF
>few|TRBD2|TRBJ2-7|TRBV29-1
TGCAGCGCTAAAGGACTAGCGGGGGTGCCCTACGAGCAGTACTTC
CSAKGLAGVPYEQYF
>NA|NA|TRBJ1-1|TRBV30
TGTGCCTGGGTTAGGGGAAGCACTGAAGCTTTCTTT
CAWVRGSTEAFF
>NA|TRBD1|TRBJ1-4|TRBV7-2
TGTGCCAGCAGCAGAGGGACAGCGAATAATGAAAAACTGTTTTTT
CASSRGTANNEKLFF
>NA|NA|TRBJ1-2|TRBV7-9
TGTGCCAGCAGCTTAGATGGACAGCCGGACTATGGCTACACCTTC
CASSLDGQPDYGYTF
>few|TRBD1|TRBJ2-1|TRBV6-1
TGTGCCAGCAGTGAGGTGGGACAGGGGCGTAATGAGCAGTTCTTC
CASSEVGQGRNEQFF
>NA|TRBD2|TRBJ2-3|TRBV9
TGTGCCAGCAGCGCTAGCGGGAGGGCAGTGAATACGCAGTATTTT
CASSASGRAVNTQYF
>NA|NA|TRBJ2-3|TRBV30
TGTGCCTGGACCGGGATTTCGGGCACAGATACGCAGTATTTT
CAWTGISGTDTQYF
>few|NA|TRBJ2-1|TRBV5-1
TGCGCCAGCAGCTTGGGACAGGACAATGAGCAGTTCTTC
CASSLGQDNEQFF
>NA|NA|TRBJ1-2|TRBV5-4
TGTGCCAGCAGCCCCGGGGGGGGAGATAGGGGCTACACCTTC
CASSPGGGDRGYTF
>NA|NA|TRBJ2-1|TRBV5-6
TGTGCCAGCAGCGGAGACAGGAGCTCCTACAATGAGCAGTTCTTC
CASSGDRSSYNEQFF
>NA|NA|TRBJ1-2|TRBV15
TGTGCCACCAGCAGACAGGACAGCACCTATGGCTACACCTTC
CATSRQDSTYGYTF
>NA|TRBD1|TRBJ2-7|TRBV4-3
TGCGCCAGCAGCCAACCCCAGGGGGCCCACGAGCAGTACTTC
CASSQPQGAHEQYF
>few|TRBD2|TRBJ2-5|TRBV9
TGTGCCAGCAGCGTAGCAGGACTAGCGGGGACAGAGACCCAGTACTTC
CASSVAGLAGTETQYF
>few|TRBD1|TRBJ1-1|TRBV19
TGTGCCAGTAGTGTCACAGGGGAGTCGCTAAAAGCTTTCTTT
CASSVTGESLKAFF
>NA|TRBD1|TRBJ1-5|TRBV18
TGTGCCAGCTCACCGGGACAGAGCAATCAGCCCCAGCATTTT
CASSPGQSNQPQHF
>NA|NA|TRBJ2-1|TRBV15
TGTGCCACCAGCAGGAACATGCCCCGGGAAAACAATGAGCAGTTCTTC
CATSRNMPRENNEQFF
>few|NA|TRBJ2-5|TRBV5-4
TGTGCCAGCAGCTTGGAACAGGGTGAGACCCAGTACTTC
CASSLEQGETQYF
>few|TRBD2|TRBJ2-1|TRBV7-2
TGTGCCAGCAGCCGCGGGGCTAGCGGGGGACGGCAGTTCTTC
CASSRGASGGRQFF
>NA|NA|TRBJ1-4|TRBV20-1
TGCAGTGCTAGAGCTGAGGAAAAACTGTTTTTT
CSARAEEKLFF
>few|NA|TRBJ2-5|TRBV2
TGTGCCAGCAGTCCAAGGGGCGAAGAGACCCAGTACTTC
CASSPRGEETQYF
>few|TRBD1|TRBJ2-1|TRBV5-1
TGCGCCAGCAGCTTGGGTGCGACAGGGGCTAAGAATGAGCAGTTCTTC
CASSLGATGAKNEQFF
>NA|TRBD1|TRBJ1-5|TRBV19
TGTGCCAGTAGTATCCCAGGTGACAGGGCCAATCAGCCCCAGCATTTT
CASSIPGDRANQPQHF
>NA|NA|TRBJ1-4|TRBV11-2
TGTGCCAGCAGCGCGCCGGGACATCGGAATGAAAAACTGTTTTTT
CASSAPGHRNEKLFF
>NA|TRBD1|TRBJ1-5|TRBV29-1
TGCAGCGTCGCCGGGACAGAGGGTCAGCCCCAGCATTTT
CSVAGTEGQPQHF
>few|TRBD2|TRBJ2-7|TRBV6-5
TGTGCCAGCAGTTTGGGTAGCGGGAGGGAGCACGAGCAGTACTTC
CASSLGSGREHEQYF
>NA|NA|TRBJ1-2|TRBV28
TGTGCCAGCAGGGTCGGAGGGGACTATGGCTACACCTTC
CASRVGGDYGYTF
>few|TRBD2|TRBJ2-5|TRBV5-1
TGCGCCAGCAGCTTGGCGGTTAGCGGGGTTACTACGTCGGAGACCCAGTACTTC
CASSLAVSGVTTSETQYF
>few|TRBD2|TRBJ2-3|TRBV5-1
TGCGCCACCCGGGAGGGGACAACAGATACGCAGTATTTT
CATREGTTDTQYF
>NA|TRBD1|TRBJ2-3|TRBV29-1
TGCAGCGTTGTTCAGGGGGATGGCACAGATACGCAGTATTTT
CSVVQGDGTDTQYF
>NA|NA|TRBJ1-5|TRBV7-2
TGTGCCAGCAGCTTAAAGGGAGGAAGCAATCAGCCCCAGCATTTT
CASSLKGGSNQPQHF
>NA|TRBD1|TRBJ2-5|TRBV29-1
TGCAGCGTTGAAGATCCGTGGACAGGGGTCGAAGAGACCCAGTACTTC
CSVEDPWTGVEETQYF
>few|TRBD1|TRBJ2-3|TRBV29-1
TGCAGCGTTGAATCGACAGGGAGCACAGATACGCAGTATTTT
CSVESTGSTDTQYF
>NA|NA|TRBJ2-7|TRBV11-2
TGTGCCAGCAGCTCGATCAGGGGAGGGAACGAGCAGTACTTC
CASSSIRGGNEQYF
>NA|NA|TRBJ2-2|TRBV4-3
TGCGCCAGCAGCCTTGGACAGGGAGGGACCGGGGAGCTGTTTTTT
CASSLGQGGTGELFF
>few|TRBD2|TRBJ2-3|TRBV9
TGTGCCAGCAGCGTAGCTACGGCGGGTTTTAGCGGGAGGATGACAGATACGCAGTATTTT
CASSVATAGFSGRMTDTQYF
>few|NA|TRBJ1-1|TRBV7-9
TGTGCCAGCAGCCCAGACACTGAAGCTTTCTTT
CASSPDTEAFF
>few|TRBD2|TRBJ2-3|TRBV18
TGTGCCAGCTCACCATTAGCGGGCAGCACAGATACGCAGTATTTT
CASSPLAGSTDTQYF
>NA|NA|TRBJ2-2|TRBV4-2
TGTGCCAGCAGCCAAGAAATAGTGAGGGACACCGGGGAGCTGTTTTTT
CASSQEIVRDTGELFF
>NA|NA|TRBJ1-1|TRBV7-2
TGTGCCAGCAGCTTACGGGAAGACACTGAAGCTTTCTTT
CASSLREDTEAFF
>NA|NA|TRBJ1-1|TRBV19
TGTGCCACGCGACGGGGGGCACTAATGAACACTGAAGCTTTCTTT
CATRRGALMNTEAFF
>NA|TRBD2|TRBJ2-7|TRBV11-3
TGTGCCAGCAGCTTGGGACTAGCGGGGGAGCAGTACTTC
CASSLGLAGEQYF
>NA|TRBD2|TRBJ2-1|TRBV4-1
TGCGCCAGCAGCCAATTGGCACTAGCGGGAGGGAGTGAGCAGTTCTTC
CASSQLALAGGSEQFF
>NA|NA|TRBJ1-1|TRBV19
TGTGCCAGTAGTATCCCTTGGAACACTGAAGCTTTCTTT
CASSIPWNTEAFF
>few|TRBD1|TRBJ2-7|TRBV18
TGTGCCAGCTCACCACAGACAGGGGCTCACTACGAGCAGTACTTC
CASSPQTGAHYEQYF
>NA|NA|TRBJ2-6|TRBV9
TGTGCCAGCAGCGATAGTGGCTCTGGGGCCAACGTCCTGACTTTC
CASSDSGSGANVLTF
>few|TRBD1|TRBJ1-6|TRBV18
TGTGCCAGCTCACCTAGACAGGGCAGGAATTCACCCCTCCACTTT
CASSPRQGRNSPLHF
>NA|TRBD2|TRBJ2-5|TRBV2
TGTGCCAGCACAGCGGGAGTACAAGAGACCCAGTACTTC
CASTAGVQETQYF
>NA|NA|TRBJ2-1|TRBV19
TGTGCCAGTGGCAACAATGAGCAGTTCTTC
CASGNNEQFF
>NA|NA|TRBJ2-2|TRBV19
TGTGCCGACAGGAGCGGAAACACCGGGGAGCTGTTTTTT
CADRSGNTGELFF